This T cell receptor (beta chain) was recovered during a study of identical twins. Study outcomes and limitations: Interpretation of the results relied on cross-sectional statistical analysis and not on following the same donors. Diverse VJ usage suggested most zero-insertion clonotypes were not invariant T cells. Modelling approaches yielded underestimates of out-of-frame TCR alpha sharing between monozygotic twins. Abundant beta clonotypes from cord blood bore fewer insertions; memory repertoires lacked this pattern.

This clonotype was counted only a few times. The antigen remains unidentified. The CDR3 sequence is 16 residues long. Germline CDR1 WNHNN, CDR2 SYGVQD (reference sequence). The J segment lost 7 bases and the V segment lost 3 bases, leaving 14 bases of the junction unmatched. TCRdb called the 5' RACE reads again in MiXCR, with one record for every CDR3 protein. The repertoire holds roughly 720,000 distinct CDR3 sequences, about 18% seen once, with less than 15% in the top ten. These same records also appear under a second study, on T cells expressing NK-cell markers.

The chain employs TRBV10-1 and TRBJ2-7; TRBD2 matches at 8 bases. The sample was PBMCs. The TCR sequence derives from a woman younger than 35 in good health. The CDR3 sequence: CASSDGGAGDRREQYF. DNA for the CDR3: TGCGCCAGCAGTGATGGAGGAGCGGGAGATCGGCGAGAGCAGTACTTC.